This is a list of T cell receptor beta chains from one sample in a study of blood T cell repertoires in COVID-19. Clones were sequenced by immunoSEQ multiplex PCR, and TCRdb holds only the in-frame ones, with some missing. The sample includes 160,000 or so clones, 80% to 90% seen only once; the top ten take approximately 10%. Sample: peripheral blood. These TCRs come from a woman between 65 and 79 years old with COVID-19, enrolled during active disease. Each CDR3 is given with its conserved first and last residue. The D gene is left open where the match is weak. Some rows have no size entry. The others give once, few or many, or a class for an expanded clone.

j_call clone_size v_call d_call cdr3_aa cdr3_nt
TRBJ1-1 - TRBV14 TRBD1 CASSQVGTGEHRNEAFF TGTGCCAGCAGCCAAGTTGGGACAGGGGAGCATAGGAATGAAGCTTTCTTT
TRBJ1-4 - TRBV5-6 TRBD1 CASSLEGTGLATNEKLFF TGTGCCAGCAGCTTGGAAGGGACAGGGTTGGCGACTAATGAAAAACTGTTTTTT
TRBJ2-7 - TRBV20-1 - CSASIRLLEQYF TGCAGTGCTAGTATCCGGTTACTCGAGCAGTACTTC
TRBJ1-5 once TRBV27 - CASSTDGGAGPQHF TGTGCCAGCAGTACGGACGGGGGAGCGGGGCCCCAGCATTTT
TRBJ1-5 - TRBV19 - CASREGSSNQPQHF TGTGCCAGTAGGGAGGGTTCGAGCAATCAGCCCCAGCATTTT
TRBJ2-1 - TRBV7-3 TRBD2 CASSYSGGNYNEQFF TGTGCCAGCAGTTATAGCGGGGGGAATTACAATGAGCAGTTCTTC
TRBJ1-5 - TRBV24-1 - CATSEPGNQPQHF TGTGCCACCAGTGAGCCCGGGAATCAGCCCCAGCATTTT
TRBJ1-1 - TRBV11-2 - CASSRIQGAEAFF TGTGCCAGCAGCCGAATCCAAGGGGCTGAAGCTTTCTTT
TRBJ2-3 - TRBV19 - CASSMTGVTDTQYF TGTGCCAGTAGTATGACAGGAGTCACAGATACGCAGTATTTT
TRBJ1-2 - TRBV7-9 - CASSLGGEAYGYTF TGTGCCAGCAGCTTAGGGGGGGAAGCCTATGGCTACACCTTC
TRBJ2-7 - TRBV7-8 - CASSVRTEAYEQYF TGTGCCAGCAGCGTAAGGACGGAGGCCTACGAGCAGTACTTC
TRBJ2-1 few TRBV29-1 - CSVERGARSENEQFF TGCAGCGTTGAACGGGGGGCCAGATCAGAAAATGAGCAGTTCTTC
TRBJ1-1 - TRBV12-3/TRBV12-4 - CASSSRGSTEAFF TGTGCCAGCAGTTCAAGGGGAAGTACTGAAGCTTTCTTT
TRBJ1-2 - TRBV15 - CATSRDKGQRGYTF TGTGCCACCAGCAGAGATAAGGGGCAGAGGGGCTACACCTTC
TRBJ2-7 - TRBV2 - CASESSTYEQYF TGTGCCAGCGAGAGTAGCACCTACGAGCAGTACTTC
TRBJ1-3 - TRBV5-1 - CASSLDGTSGNTIYF TGCGCCAGCAGCTTGGATGGGACTTCTGGAAACACCATATATTTT
TRBJ2-7 - TRBV20-1 TRBD1 CSASKDRERGYEQYF TGCAGTGCTAGTAAGGACAGGGAAAGAGGGTACGAGCAGTACTTC
TRBJ1-2 - TRBV18 - CASSPTQGYGYTF TGTGCCAGCTCACCAACACAGGGCTATGGCTACACCTTC
TRBJ1-2 - TRBV2 - CASSGQGNYGYTF TGTGCCAGCAGTGGGCAGGGAAACTATGGCTACACCTTC
TRBJ1-6 - TRBV28 TRBD1 CASSASQIGTGFSPLHF TGTGCCAGCAGCGCCTCCCAGATAGGGACAGGGTTTTCACCCCTCCACTTT
TRBJ1-4 few TRBV5-1 TRBD1 CASSRQLRDRGPANEKLFF TGCGCCAGCAGCCGCCAACTCCGGGACAGGGGGCCGGCTAATGAAAAACTGTTTTTT